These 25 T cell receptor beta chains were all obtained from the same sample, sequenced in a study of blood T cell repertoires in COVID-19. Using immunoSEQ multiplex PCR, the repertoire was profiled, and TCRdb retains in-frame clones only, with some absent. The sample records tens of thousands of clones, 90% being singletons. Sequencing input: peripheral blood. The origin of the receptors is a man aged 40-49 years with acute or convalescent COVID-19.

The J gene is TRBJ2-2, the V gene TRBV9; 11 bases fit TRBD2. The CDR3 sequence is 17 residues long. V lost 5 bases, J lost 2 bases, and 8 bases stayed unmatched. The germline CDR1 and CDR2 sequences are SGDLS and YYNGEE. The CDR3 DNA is TGTGCCAGCAGTCTTAGCGGGAGGGCCACCAACACCGGGGAGCTGTTTTTT. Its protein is CASSLSGRATNTGELFF.

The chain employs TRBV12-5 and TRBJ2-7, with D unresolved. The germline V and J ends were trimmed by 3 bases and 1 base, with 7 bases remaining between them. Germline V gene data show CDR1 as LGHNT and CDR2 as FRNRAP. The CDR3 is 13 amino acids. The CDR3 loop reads CASGLTPSYEQYF. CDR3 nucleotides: TGTGCTAGTGGTTTAACACCGTCCTACGAGCAGTACTTC.

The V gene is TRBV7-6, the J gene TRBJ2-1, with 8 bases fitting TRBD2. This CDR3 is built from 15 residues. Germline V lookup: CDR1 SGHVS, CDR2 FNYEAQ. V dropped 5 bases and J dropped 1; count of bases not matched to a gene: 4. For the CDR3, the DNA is TGTGCCAGCAGCCTCTTAGCGGGATCCTACAATGAGCAGTTCTTC. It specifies CASSLLAGSYNEQFF.

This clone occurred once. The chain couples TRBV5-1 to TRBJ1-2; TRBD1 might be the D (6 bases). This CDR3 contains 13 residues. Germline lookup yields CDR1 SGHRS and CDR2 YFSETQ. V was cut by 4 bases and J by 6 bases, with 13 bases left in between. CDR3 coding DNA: TGCGCCAGCAGCAAACAGGGTGCGGATGGCTACACCTTC. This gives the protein CASSKQGADGYTF.

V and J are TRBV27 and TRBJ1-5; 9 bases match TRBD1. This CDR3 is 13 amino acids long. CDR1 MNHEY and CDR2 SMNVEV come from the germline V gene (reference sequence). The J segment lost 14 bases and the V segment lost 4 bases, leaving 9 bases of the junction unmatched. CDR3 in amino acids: CASSSTGGFLEHF. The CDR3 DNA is TGTGCCAGCAGTTCCACAGGGGGCTTCCTCGAGCATTTT.

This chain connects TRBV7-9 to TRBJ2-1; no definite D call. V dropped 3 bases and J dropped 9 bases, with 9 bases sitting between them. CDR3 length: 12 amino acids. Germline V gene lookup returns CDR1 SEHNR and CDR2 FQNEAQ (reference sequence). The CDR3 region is CASSLSRSEQFF. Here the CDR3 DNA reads TGTGCCAGCAGCTTGAGCCGATCTGAGCAGTTCTTC. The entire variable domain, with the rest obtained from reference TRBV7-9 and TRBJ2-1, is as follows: DTGVSQNPRHKITKRGQNVTFRCDPISEHNRLYWYRQTLGQGPEFLTYFQNEAQLEKSRLLSDRFSAERPKGSFSTLEIQRTEQGDSAMYLCASSLSRSEQFFGPGTRLTVL.

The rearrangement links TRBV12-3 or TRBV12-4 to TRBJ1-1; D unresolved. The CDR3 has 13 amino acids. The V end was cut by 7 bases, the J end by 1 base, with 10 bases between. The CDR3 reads CASILSGNTEAFF. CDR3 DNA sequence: TGTGCCAGCATCCTGAGTGGGAACACTGAAGCTTTCTTT.

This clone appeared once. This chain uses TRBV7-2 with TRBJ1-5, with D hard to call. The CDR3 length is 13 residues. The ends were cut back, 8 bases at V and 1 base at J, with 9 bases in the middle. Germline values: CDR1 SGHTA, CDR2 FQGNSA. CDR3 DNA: TGTGCCAGCCGGCAGGCAAGCAATCAGCCCCAGCATTTT. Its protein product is CASRQASNQPQHF.

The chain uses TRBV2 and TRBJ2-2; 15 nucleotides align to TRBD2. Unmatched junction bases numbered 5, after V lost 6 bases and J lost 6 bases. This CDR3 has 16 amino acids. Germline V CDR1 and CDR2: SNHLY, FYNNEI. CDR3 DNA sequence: TGTGCCAGCAGAGAGGGACTAGCGGGAGGTGCCGGGGAGCTGTTTTTT. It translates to CASREGLAGGAGELFF.

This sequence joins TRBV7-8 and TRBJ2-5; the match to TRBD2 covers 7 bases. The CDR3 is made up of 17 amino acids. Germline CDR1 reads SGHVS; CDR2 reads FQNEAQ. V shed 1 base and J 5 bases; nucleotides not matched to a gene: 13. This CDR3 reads CASSLGWGRLAGETQYF. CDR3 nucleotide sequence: TGTGCCAGCAGCTTAGGGTGGGGAAGACTAGCAGGGGAGACCCAGTACTTC.

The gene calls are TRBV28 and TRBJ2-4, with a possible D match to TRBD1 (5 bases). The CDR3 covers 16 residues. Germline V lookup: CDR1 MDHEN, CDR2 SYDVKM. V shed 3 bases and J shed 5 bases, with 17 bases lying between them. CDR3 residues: CASSFPGQSYQNIQYF. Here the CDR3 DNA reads TGTGCCAGCAGTTTCCCAGGACAATCCTATCAAAACATTCAGTACTTC. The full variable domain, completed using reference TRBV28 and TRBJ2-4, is DVKVTQSSRYLVKRTGEKVFLECVQDMDHENMFWYRQDPGLGLRLIYFSYDVKMKEKGDIPEGYSVSREKKERFSLILESASTNQTSMYLCASSFPGQSYQNIQYFGAGTRLSVL.

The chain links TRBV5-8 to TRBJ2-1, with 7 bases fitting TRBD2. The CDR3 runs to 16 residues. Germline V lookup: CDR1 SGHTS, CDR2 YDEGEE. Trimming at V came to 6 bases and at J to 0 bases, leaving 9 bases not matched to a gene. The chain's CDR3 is CASTLADLSSYNEQFF. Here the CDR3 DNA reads TGTGCCAGCACCCTAGCGGATTTAAGCTCCTACAATGAGCAGTTCTTC.

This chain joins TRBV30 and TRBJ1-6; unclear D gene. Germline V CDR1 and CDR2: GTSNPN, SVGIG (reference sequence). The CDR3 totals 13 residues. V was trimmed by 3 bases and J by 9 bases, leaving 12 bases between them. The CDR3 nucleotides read TGTGCCTGGAGCGCGGTAGGAGGTTCACCCCTCCACTTT. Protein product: CAWSAVGGSPLHF.

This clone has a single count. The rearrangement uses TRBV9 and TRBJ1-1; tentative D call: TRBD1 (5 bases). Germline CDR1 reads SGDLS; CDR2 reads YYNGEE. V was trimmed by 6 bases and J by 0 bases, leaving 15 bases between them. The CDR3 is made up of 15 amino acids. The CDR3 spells CASTTGGGVNTEAFF. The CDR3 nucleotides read TGTGCCAGCACCACCGGGGGGGGAGTGAACACTGAAGCTTTCTTT. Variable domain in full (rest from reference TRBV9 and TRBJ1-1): DSGVTQTPKHLITATGQRVTLRCSPRSGDLSVYWYQQSLDQGLQFLIQYYNGEERAKGNILERFSAQQFPDLHSELNLSSLELGDSALYFCASTTGGGVNTEAFFGQGTRLTVV.

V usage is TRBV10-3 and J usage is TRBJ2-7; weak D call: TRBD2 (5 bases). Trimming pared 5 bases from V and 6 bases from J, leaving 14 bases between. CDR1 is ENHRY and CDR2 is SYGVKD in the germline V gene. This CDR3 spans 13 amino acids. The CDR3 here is CAISRVTRGEQYF. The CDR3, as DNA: TGTGCCATCAGTAGAGTGACTCGGGGCGAGCAGTACTTC.

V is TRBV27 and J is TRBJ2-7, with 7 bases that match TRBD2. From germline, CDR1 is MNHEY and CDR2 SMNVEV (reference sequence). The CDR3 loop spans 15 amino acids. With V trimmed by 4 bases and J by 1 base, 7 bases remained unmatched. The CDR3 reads CASSSELALSYEQYF. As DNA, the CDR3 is TGTGCCAGCAGTTCCGAACTAGCGCTTTCCTACGAGCAGTACTTC.

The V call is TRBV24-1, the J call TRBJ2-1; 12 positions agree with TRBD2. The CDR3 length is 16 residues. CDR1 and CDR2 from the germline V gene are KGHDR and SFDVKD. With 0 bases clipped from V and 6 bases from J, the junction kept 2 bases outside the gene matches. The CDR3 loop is CATSDLASGRANEQFF. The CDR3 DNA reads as TGTGCCACCAGTGATTTGGCTAGCGGGAGGGCCAATGAGCAGTTCTTC.

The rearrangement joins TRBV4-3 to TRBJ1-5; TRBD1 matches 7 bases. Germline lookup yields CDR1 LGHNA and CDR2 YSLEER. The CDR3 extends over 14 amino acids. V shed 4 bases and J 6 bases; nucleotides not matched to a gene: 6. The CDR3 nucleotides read TGCGCCAGCAGCCGAGACAGGGTCGGTCAGCCCCAGCATTTT. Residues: CASSRDRVGQPQHF.

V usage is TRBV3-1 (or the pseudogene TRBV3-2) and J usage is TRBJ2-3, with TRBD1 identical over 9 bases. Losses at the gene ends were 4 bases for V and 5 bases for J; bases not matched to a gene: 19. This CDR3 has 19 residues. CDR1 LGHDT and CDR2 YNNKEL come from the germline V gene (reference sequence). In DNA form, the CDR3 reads TGTGCCAGCAGCCGCCCGAAGGGTTTGGGGACAGGGTCAGTAGATACGCAGTATTTT. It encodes CASSRPKGLGTGSVDTQYF.

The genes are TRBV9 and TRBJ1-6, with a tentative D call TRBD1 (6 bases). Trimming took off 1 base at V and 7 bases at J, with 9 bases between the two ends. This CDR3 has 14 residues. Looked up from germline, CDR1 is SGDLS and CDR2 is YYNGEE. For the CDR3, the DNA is TGTGCCAGCAGCGTAAGGACAGCAAATTCACCCCTCCACTTT. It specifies CASSVRTANSPLHF.

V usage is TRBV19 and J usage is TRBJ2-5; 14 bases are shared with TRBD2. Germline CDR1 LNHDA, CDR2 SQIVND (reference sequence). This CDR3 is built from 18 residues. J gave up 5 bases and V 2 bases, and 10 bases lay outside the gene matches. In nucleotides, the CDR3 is TGTGCCAGTAGTATACGTAAGACTAGCGGGAGGGCGGGGGAGACCCAGTACTTC. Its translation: CASSIRKTSGRAGETQYF.

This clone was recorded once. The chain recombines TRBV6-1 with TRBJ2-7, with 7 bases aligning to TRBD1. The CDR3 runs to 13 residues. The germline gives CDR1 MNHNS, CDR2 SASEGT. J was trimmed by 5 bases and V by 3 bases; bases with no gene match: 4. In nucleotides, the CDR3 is TGTGCCAGCAGTGAGACAGGGTGGGACGAGCAGTACTTC. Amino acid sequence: CASSETGWDEQYF.

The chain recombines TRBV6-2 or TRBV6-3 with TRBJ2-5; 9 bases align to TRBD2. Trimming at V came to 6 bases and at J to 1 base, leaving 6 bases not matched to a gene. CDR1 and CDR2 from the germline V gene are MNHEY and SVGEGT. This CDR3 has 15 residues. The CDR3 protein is CASSPSGTSQETQYF. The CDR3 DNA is TGTGCCAGCAGCCCTAGCGGGACGAGCCAAGAGACCCAGTACTTC.

For the CDR3, the DNA is TGCGCCAGCAGCGCCTCACTAGCGGGGGATGAGCAGTTCTTC. This encodes CASSASLAGDEQFF. The chain couples TRBV5-1 to TRBJ2-1; 11 bases agree with TRBD2. Germline CDR1 reads SGHRS; CDR2 reads YFSETQ. V lost 4 bases to trimming and J lost 8 bases; unmatched junction nucleotides: 5. This CDR3 is built from 14 residues.

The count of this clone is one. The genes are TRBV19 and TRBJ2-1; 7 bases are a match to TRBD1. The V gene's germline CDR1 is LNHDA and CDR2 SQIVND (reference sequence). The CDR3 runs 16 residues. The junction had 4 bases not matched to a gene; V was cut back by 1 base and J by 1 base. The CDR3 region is CASSIAPDRSYNEQFF. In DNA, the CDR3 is TGTGCCAGTAGTATAGCCCCGGACAGGTCCTACAATGAGCAGTTCTTC.